This T cell receptor (beta chain) was documented in a study of a mutant IDH1 vaccine in newly diagnosed glioma. About the research overall: Vaccinations were initiated 4-6 weeks following radiotherapy alone, or were given together with temozolomide cycles. Treated patients showed a male proportion of approximately 62%, a female proportion of about 40%, and a mean age of around 39 years. Standard pretreatment was either radiotherapy, temozolomide, or, for most, radiochemotherapy with temozolomide.

Time point described: week 11, during vaccination. Doses of 300 ug of mutant IDH1 20-mer peptide were given with topical imiquimod. New astrocytomas of WHO grade 3 or 4 that were IDH1-mutant and ATRX-lost were found in the donors. With respect to this clone: Its target is not known.

Sequencing was performed with immunoSEQ multiplex PCR; in TCRdb, only in-frame clones are kept and a portion is missing. This sample has tens of thousands of clones, with 75% to 90% found just once. Sequenced material: PBMCs, taken from a glioma patient whose treatment included an IDH1 peptide vaccine. The origin of this receptor is a man aged 50 to 59 with glioma.

CDR3 amino acids: CASSPGGAGFVGQPQHF. The CDR3 bases are TGTGCCAGCTCACCAGGTGGAGCCGGCTTCGTAGGTCAGCCCCAGCATTTT. The chain couples TRBV18 to TRBJ1-5; no clear D. CDR1 and CDR2 from the germline V gene are KGHSH and LQKENI. V was cut by 2 bases and J by 6 bases, with 20 bases left in between. CDR3 length: 17 residues.